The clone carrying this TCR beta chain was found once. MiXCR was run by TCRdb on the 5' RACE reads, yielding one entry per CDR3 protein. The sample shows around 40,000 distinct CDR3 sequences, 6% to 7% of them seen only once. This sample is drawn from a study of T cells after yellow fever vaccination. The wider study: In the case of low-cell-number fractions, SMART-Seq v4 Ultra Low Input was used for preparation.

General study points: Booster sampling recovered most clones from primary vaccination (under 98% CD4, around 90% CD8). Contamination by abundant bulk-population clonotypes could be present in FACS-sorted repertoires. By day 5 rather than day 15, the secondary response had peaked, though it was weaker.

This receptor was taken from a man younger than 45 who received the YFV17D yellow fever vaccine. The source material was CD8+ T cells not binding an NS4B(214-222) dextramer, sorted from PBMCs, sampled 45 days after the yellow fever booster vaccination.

CDR3 amino acids: CAFSFPIAGGPEYNEQFF. The CDR3 nucleotides read TGTGCCTTCAGTTTCCCCATAGCGGGAGGGCCGGAGTACAATGAGCAGTTCTTC. The chain has TRBV12-3 or TRBV12-4 and TRBJ2-1; 11 bases align to TRBD2. The CDR3 runs 18 residues. V was clipped by 11 bases and J by 4 bases; unmatched bases: 19.